A single T cell receptor (beta chain) is shown here with its context. Its antigen remains unidentified. The data were obtained in a study of T cell responses to AZD1222 COVID-19 vaccine. The CDR3 totals 15 residues. The junction had 5 bases not matched to a gene; V was cut back by 1 base and J by 4 bases. Germline lookup yields CDR1 SGHAT and CDR2 FQNNGV. Findings and caveats of the study: Baseline testing showed seropositivity in only five to seven AZD1222 recipients. Mostly white British, mostly female donors; authors suggested clonal diversity may be underestimated.

Measured with immunoSEQ multiplex PCR; TCRdb has only the in-frame clones, and not every one. This sample has some 99,000 clones, with approximately 91% found just once. The material sequenced was peripheral blood, taken on day 0 of MenACWY control vaccination. The gene calls are TRBV11-2 and TRBJ2-5; TRBD2 agrees at 8 bases. The source is an adult in good health. The CDR3 loop reads CASSLVRGGIETQYF. The CDR3 DNA is TGTGCCAGCAGCTTAGTACGGGGGGGCATAGAGACCCAGTACTTC.